The clone carrying this T cell receptor (beta chain) occurred a few times. The antigen is not known. V was cut by 3 bases and J by 2 bases, with 10 bases left in between. The CDR3 spans 14 residues. CDR1 is SGHVS and CDR2 is FQNEAQ in the germline V gene. Addition of a universal primer site occurred through template switching, and cDNA carried unique molecular identifiers. TCRdb re-analysed the 5' RACE reads in MiXCR, keeping a single row per CDR3 protein. The table records 550,000 to 800,000 distinct CDR3 sequences, just over 7% of them present only once. These data originate in a study of identical twins. General study points: An excess of low generation probability was shown by twin-shared out-of-frame alpha sequences.

The sample was also reused in another study, on yellow fever vaccine responses in identical twins.

The chain carries TRBV7-8 and TRBJ2-5, with unresolved D. This TCR was sampled from a woman aged 18 to 35 in good health. Sequencing input: PBMCs. In DNA form, the CDR3 reads TGTGCCAGCAGCTTCCGGGTCCGACAAGAGACCCAGTACTTC. Its protein product is CASSFRVRQETQYF.